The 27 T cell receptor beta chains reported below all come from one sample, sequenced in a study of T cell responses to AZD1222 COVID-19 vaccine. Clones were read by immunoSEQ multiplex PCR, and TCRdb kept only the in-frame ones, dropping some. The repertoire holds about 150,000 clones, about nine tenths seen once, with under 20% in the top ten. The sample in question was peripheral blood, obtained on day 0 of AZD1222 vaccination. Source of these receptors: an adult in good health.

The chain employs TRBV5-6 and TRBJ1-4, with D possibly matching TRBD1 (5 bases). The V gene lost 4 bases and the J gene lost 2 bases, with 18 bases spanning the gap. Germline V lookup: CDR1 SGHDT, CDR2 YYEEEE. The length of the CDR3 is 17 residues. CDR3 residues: CASSPGRARGTNEKLFF. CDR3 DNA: TGTGCCAGCAGCCCAGGGAGGGCGCGAGGGACTAATGAAAAACTGTTTTTT. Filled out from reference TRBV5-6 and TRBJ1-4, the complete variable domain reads DAGVTQSPTHLIKTRGQQVTLRCSPKSGHDTVSWYQQALGQGPQFIFQYYEEEERQRGNFPDRFSGHQFPNYSSELNVNALLLGDSALYLCASSPGRARGTNEKLFFGSGTQLSVL.

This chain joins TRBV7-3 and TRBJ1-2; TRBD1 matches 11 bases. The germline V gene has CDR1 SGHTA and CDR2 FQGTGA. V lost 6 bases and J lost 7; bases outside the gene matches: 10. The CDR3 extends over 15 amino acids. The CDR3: CASSLSGTGGSGYTF. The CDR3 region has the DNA TGTGCCAGCAGTCTTTCCGGGACAGGGGGAAGTGGCTACACCTTC.

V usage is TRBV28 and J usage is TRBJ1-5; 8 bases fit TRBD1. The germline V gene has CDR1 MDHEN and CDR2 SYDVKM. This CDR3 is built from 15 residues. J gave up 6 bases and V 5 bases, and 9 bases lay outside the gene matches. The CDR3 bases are TGTGCCAGCAGTCCGCCGGACAGGGAAGGTCAGCCCCAGCATTTT. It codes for CASSPPDREGQPQHF.

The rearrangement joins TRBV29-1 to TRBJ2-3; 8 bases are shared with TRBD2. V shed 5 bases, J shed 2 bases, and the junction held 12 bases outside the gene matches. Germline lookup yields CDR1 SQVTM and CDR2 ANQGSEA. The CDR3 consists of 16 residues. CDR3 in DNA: TGCAGCGTTCCCTCCGGGGGGGGACTACTCACAGATACGCAGTATTTT. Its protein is CSVPSGGGLLTDTQYF.

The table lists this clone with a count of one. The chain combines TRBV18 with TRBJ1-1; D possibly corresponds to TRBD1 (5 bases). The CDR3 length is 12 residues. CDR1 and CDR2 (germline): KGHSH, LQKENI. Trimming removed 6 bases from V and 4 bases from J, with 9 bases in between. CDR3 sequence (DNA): TGTGCCAGCTCTTGGGGGGGCACTGAAGCTTTCTTT. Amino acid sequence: CASSWGGTEAFF.

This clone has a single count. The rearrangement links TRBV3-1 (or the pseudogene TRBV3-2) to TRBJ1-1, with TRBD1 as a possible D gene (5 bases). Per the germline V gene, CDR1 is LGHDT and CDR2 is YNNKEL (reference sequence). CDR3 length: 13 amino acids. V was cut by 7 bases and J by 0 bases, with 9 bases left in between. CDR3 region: CASMGPMNTEAFF. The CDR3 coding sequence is TGTGCCAGCATGGGGCCCATGAACACTGAAGCTTTCTTT.

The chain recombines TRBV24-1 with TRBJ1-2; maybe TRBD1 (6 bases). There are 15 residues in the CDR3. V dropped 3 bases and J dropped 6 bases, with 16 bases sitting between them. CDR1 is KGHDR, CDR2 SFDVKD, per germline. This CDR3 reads CATSDRGGRKHGYTF. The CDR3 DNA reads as TGTGCCACCAGTGATCGGGGGGGCAGGAAGCATGGCTACACCTTC.

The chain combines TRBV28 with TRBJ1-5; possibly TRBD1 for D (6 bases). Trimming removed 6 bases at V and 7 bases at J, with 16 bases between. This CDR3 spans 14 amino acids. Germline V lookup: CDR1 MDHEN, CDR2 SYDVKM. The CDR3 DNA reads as TGTGCCAGCAGCCGCCAGGGGAGGAAGCAGCCCCAGCATTTT. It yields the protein CASSRQGRKQPQHF.

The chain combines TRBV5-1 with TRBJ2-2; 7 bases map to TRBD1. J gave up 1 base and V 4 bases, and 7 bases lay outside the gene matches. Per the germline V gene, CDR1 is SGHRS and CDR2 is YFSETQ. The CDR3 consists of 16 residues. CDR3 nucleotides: TGCGCCAGCAGCGGAAGTCGGACAGGGAACACCGGGGAGCTGTTTTTT. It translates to CASSGSRTGNTGELFF.

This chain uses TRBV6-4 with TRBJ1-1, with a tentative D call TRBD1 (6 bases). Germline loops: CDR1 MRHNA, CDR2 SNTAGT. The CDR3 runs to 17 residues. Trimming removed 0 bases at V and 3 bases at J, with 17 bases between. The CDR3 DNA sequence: TGTGCCAGCAGTGACTCCGGGACATGGAATGGGGACACTGAAGCTTTCTTT. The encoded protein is CASSDSGTWNGDTEAFF.

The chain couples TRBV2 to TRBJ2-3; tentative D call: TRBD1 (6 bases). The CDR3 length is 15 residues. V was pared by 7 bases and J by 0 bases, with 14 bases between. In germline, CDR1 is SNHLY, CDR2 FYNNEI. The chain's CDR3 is CASNNRVDSTDTQYF. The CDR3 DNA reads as TGTGCCAGCAATAACAGGGTTGATAGCACAGATACGCAGTATTTT.

CDR3 in amino acids: CASSDPSGANVLTF. CDR3 coding DNA: TGTGCCAGCAGTGACCCTTCTGGGGCCAACGTCCTGACTTTC. V is TRBV2 and J is TRBJ2-6; D is unresolved. V was pared by 3 bases and J by 1 base, with 4 bases between. Looked up from germline, CDR1 is SNHLY and CDR2 is FYNNEI. This CDR3 contains 14 residues.

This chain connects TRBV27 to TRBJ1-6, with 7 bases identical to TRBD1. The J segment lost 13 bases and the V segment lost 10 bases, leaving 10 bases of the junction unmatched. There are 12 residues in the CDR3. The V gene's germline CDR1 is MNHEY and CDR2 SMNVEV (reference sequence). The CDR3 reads CATSRTGRPLHF. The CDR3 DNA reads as TGTGCCACCTCCAGGACAGGTCGGCCCCTCCACTTT.

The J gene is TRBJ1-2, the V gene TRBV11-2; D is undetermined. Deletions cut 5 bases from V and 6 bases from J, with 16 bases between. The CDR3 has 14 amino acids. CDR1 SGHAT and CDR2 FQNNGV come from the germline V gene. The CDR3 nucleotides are TGTGCCAGCAGCCGATCCCCAGCTTCAGATGGCTACACCTTC. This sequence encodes CASSRSPASDGYTF.

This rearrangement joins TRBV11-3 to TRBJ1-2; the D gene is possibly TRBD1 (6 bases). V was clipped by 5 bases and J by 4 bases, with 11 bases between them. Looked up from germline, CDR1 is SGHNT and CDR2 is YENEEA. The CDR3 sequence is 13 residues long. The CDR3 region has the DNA TGTGCCAGCAGCCCAGGGGAGAGCTATGGCTACACCTTC. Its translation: CASSPGESYGYTF.

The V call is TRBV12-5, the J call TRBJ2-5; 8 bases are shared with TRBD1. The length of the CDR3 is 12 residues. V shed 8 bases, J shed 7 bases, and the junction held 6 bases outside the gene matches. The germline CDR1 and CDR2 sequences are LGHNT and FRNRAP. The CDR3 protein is CASSRGPGTQYF. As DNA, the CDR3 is TGTGCTAGTAGCAGGGGGCCGGGGACCCAGTACTTC. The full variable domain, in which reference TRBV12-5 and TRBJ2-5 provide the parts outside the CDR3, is DARVTQTPRHKVTEMGQEVTMRCQPILGHNTVFWYRQTMMQGLELLAYFRNRAPLDDSGMPKDRFSAEMPDATLATLKIQPSEPRDSAVYFCASSRGPGTQYFGPGTRLLVL.

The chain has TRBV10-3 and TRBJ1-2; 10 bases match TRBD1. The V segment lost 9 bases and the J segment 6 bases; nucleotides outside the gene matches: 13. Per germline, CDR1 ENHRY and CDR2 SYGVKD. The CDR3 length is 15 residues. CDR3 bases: TGTGCCATTCGGCCACCCCAGGGACAGGGGCATGGCTACACCTTC. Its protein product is CAIRPPQGQGHGYTF.

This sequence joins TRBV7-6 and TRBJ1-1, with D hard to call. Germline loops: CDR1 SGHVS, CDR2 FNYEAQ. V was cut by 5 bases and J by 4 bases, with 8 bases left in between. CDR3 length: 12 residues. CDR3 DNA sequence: TGTGCCAGCAGCCCATCAGGCACTGAAGCTTTCTTT. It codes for CASSPSGTEAFF.

CDR3 sequence reads: CASSIRQGRSSPLHF. The CDR3 DNA reads as TGTGCCAGCAGCATAAGACAGGGAAGGAGTTCACCCCTCCACTTT. The chain joins TRBV28 to TRBJ1-6, with TRBD1 identical over 7 bases. From germline, CDR1 is MDHEN and CDR2 SYDVKM. The CDR3 has 15 amino acids. The V gene end was trimmed by 6 bases and the J gene end by 9 bases; junction bases not matched to a gene: 11.

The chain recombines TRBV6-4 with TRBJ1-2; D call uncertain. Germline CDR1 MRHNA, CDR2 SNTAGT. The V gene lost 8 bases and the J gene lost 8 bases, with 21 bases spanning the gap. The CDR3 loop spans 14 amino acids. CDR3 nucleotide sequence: TGTGCCAGCCCCAATCACCGGTTACGAGAGGGCTACACCTTC. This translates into CASPNHRLREGYTF.

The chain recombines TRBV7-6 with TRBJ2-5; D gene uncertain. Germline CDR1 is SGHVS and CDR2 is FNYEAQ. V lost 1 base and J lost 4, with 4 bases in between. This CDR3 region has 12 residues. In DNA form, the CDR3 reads TGTGCCAGCAGCTTAGTTGGAGAGACCCAGTACTTC. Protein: CASSLVGETQYF. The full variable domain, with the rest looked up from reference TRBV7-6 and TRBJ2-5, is GAGVSQSPRYKVTKRGQDVALRCDPISGHVSLYWYRQALGQGPEFLTYFNYEAQQDKSGLPNDRFSAERPEGSISTLTIQRTEQRDSAMYRCASSLVGETQYFGPGTRLLVL.

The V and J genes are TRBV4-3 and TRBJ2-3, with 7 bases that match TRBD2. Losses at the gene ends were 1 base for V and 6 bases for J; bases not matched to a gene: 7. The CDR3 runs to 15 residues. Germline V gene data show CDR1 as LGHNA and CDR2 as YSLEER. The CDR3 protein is CASSQGERGGDTQYF. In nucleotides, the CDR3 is TGCGCCAGCAGCCAAGGAGAGCGGGGTGGGGATACGCAGTATTTT.

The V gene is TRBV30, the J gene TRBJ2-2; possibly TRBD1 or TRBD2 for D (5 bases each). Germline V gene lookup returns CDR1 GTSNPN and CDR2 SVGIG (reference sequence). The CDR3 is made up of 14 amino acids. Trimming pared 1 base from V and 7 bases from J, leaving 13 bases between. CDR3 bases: TGTGCCTGGAGTGCCAGACAGAGGGGCGGGGAGCTGTTTTTT. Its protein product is CAWSARQRGGELFF.

The CDR3 protein is CASNDRGGYEQYF. The CDR3 DNA is TGTGCCAGCAATGACAGGGGCGGCTACGAGCAGTACTTC. J is TRBJ2-7 and V is TRBV12-3 or TRBV12-4; TRBD1 matches 8 bases. CDR3 length: 13 residues. V lost 7 bases and J lost 3; bases outside the gene matches: 5.

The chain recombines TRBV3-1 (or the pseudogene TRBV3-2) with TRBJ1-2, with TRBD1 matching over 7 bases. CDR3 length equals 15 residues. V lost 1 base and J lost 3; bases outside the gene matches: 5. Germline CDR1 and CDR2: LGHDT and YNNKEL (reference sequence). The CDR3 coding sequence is TGTGCCAGCAGCCAAGGGGGCAGGGGGGACTATGGCTACACCTTC. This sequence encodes CASSQGGRGDYGYTF.

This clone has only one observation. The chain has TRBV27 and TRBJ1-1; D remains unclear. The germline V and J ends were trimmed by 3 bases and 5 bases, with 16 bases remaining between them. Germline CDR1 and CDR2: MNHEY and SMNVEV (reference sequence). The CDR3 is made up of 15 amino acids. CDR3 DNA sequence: TGTGCCAGCAGTTTCCTCCGGGGAGGAGAGACTGAAGCTTTCTTT. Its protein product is CASSFLRGGETEAFF.

The CDR3 reads CASSPGTGVSEAFF. DNA for the CDR3: TGTGCCAGCAGTCCCGGGACAGGGGTCTCTGAAGCTTTCTTT. The chain employs TRBV28 and TRBJ1-1; 10 bases match TRBD1. Germline trimming cut 5 bases from V and 6 bases from J; bases unmatched to any gene: 6. This CDR3 has 14 amino acids. Germline V gene lookup returns CDR1 MDHEN and CDR2 SYDVKM.